This T cell receptor (beta chain) is drawn from a study of blood T cell repertoires in COVID-19. In the study overall: Acute and convalescent COVID-19 specimens originated in the United States, Italy and Spain. PBMCs, B-cell-depleted T cells, or T cells were the source of the cDNA or gDNA that made up the material.

Seattle patients were enrolled while actively infected and followed longitudinally. Deletions cut 3 bases from V and 5 bases from J, with 7 bases between. This CDR3 spans 13 amino acids. Germline lookup yields CDR1 SGHVS and CDR2 FNYEAQ. Clones were sequenced by immunoSEQ multiplex PCR, and TCRdb holds only the in-frame ones, with some missing. Among 150,000 to 200,000 clones listed, 80% to 90% were seen once. The rearrangement uses TRBV7-6 and TRBJ1-4; D is uncertain. This sequence originates from a woman in her 70s with COVID-19, enrolled during active disease. The specimen was peripheral blood. CDR3: CASSFPGNEKLFF. CDR3 DNA: TGTGCCAGCAGCTTCCCGGGGAATGAAAAACTGTTTTTT.